This T cell receptor beta chain came from a study of blood T cell repertoires in COVID-19. Whole-study context: Whether acute or convalescent, the COVID-19 samples came from the United States, Italy and Spain. T cells, B-cell-depleted T cells, or PBMCs provided the cDNA or gDNA that served as material.

Seattle-derived patients entered the study during active infection and were followed longitudinally. The CDR3 extends over 13 amino acids. With 6 bases removed from V and 0 bases from J, the gap between germline ends came to 8 bases. Germline V gene lookup returns CDR1 MRHNA and CDR2 SNTAGT. As handled by the study authors: For nucleated cells, counts were estimated from reference gene primer amplification. The data were produced by immunoSEQ multiplex PCR, yet TCRdb's version contains in-frame clones alone and is incomplete. From that table come the V and J calls and clone size; the DNA was used to work out D and trimming. The table lists 200,000 to 250,000 clones, 75% to 85% of them singletons, with roughly 8% in the top ten.

The receptor was isolated from a woman aged 80 or older with COVID-19, enrolled during active disease. The J gene is TRBJ1-2, the V gene TRBV6-4; D perhaps matches TRBD1 (6 bases). Input material: peripheral blood. CDR3 amino acids: CASRRGTNYGYTF. As DNA, the CDR3 is TGTGCCAGCAGGAGGGGGACTAACTATGGCTACACCTTC.